Listed below are T cell receptor beta chains from one sample, sequenced in a study of blood T cell dynamics during melanoma immunotherapy. Produced via immunoSEQ multiplex PCR; TCRdb's table is partial and in-frame only. The repertoire has tens of thousands of clones, nearly 90% of them found once; the top ten carry roughly 1.2%. Sequenced here: blood, sampled from a patient treated with checkpoint blockade. Source of these receptors: a human donor with melanoma. Both conserved end residues are part of each CDR3. The D gene is left open where the match is weak. Clone size is stated in some rows and not others, as once, few, many or a class when expanded.

NA | TRBJ2-7 | TRBV2 | NA | TGTGCCAGCAGTGGGGGCAGGGGCCGATGGTGGCAGTACTTC | CASSGGRGRWWQYF
NA | TRBJ1-4 | TRBV5-5 | once | TGTGCCAGCAGCTTGGGAGGGGGAAGCGAAAAACTGTTTTTT | CASSLGGGSEKLFF
TRBD2 | TRBJ2-3 | TRBV11-2 | NA | TGTGCCAGCAGCACCCGGACTAGCGGGGCCAACACAGATACGCAGTATTTT | CASSTRTSGANTDTQYF
TRBD2 | TRBJ2-1 | TRBV30 | NA | TGTGCCTGGAGTTTAAGACTAGCGGGAGTCATCCCGAGGAATGAGCAGTTCTTC | CAWSLRLAGVIPRNEQFF
NA | TRBJ1-5 | TRBV10-3 | NA | TGTGCCATCAGTGAGTCGGTCCCCGGCCCCCAGCATTTT | CAISESVPGPQHF
TRBD2 | TRBJ2-7 | TRBV5-1 | NA | TGCGCCAGCAGCTTGTGGACTAGCGGGAGAGAGGTGGCTGGTTCCTACGAGCAGTACTTC | CASSLWTSGREVAGSYEQYF
NA | TRBJ1-1 | TRBV19 | NA | TGTGCCAGTAGTCCTGAACCAACGAACACTGAAGCTTTCTTT | CASSPEPTNTEAFF
NA | TRBJ2-7 | TRBV23-1 | NA | TGCGCCAGCGGAACCGGGACACGATCTTTGGGCTACGAGCAGTACTTC | CASGTGTRSLGYEQYF
NA | TRBJ1-2 | TRBV13 | NA | TGTGCCAGCAGCTCCTCCCCGTTTGACAGCCCCTATGGCTACACCTTC | CASSSSPFDSPYGYTF
TRBD2 | TRBJ2-1 | TRBV5-1 | NA | TGCGCCAGCAGCTTGGCGGGAGGAGGCAATGAGCAGTTCTTC | CASSLAGGGNEQFF
NA | TRBJ2-7 | TRBV4-2 | NA | TGTGCCAGCAGCCAAGTGGGGGGAGCCTACGAGCAGTACTTC | CASSQVGGAYEQYF
TRBD2 | TRBJ2-1 | TRBV12-5 | NA | TGTGCTAGTGGTTTGGTACTCGGGGGGGCCAATGAGCAGTTCTTC | CASGLVLGGANEQFF
TRBD1 | TRBJ1-2 | TRBV5-1 | NA | TGCGCCAGCAGCGGGGGACAGGGGGCGGGCTATGGCTACACCTTC | CASSGGQGAGYGYTF
TRBD2 | TRBJ2-7 | TRBV6-1 | NA | TGTGCCAGCAGTGAAGTGATAGCGGGAGTCCCCACCTACGAGCAGTACTTC | CASSEVIAGVPTYEQYF
NA | TRBJ2-7 | TRBV7-3 | NA | TGTGCCAGCAGCTTAAGCCCCGGAACAACCTACGAGCAGTACTTC | CASSLSPGTTYEQYF
NA | TRBJ2-3 | TRBV19 | NA | TGTGCCAGTAGTACCTCCCTCGAAGAGCGGCCCCCCTACGATACGCAGTATTTT | CASSTSLEERPPYDTQYF
NA | TRBJ2-2 | TRBV9 | NA | TGTGCCAGCAGCTACACTAGCTCCGCGAACACCGGGGAGCTGTTTTTT | CASSYTSSANTGELFF
TRBD1 | TRBJ2-3 | TRBV6-1 | NA | TGTGCCAGCAGTGAAGCCTGGGGACAGCAAGATACGCAGTATTTT | CASSEAWGQQDTQYF
TRBD1 | TRBJ2-1 | TRBV4-1 | NA | TGCGCCAGCAGCCAAGCACGCCTTACGACAGGGTCACCCTACAATGAGCAGTTCTTC | CASSQARLTTGSPYNEQFF
NA | TRBJ2-1 | TRBV5-1 | NA | TGCGCCAGCAGCTTGGTCCCCCTAGAGATTCAGTTCTTC | CASSLVPLEIQFF
TRBD1 | TRBJ1-5 | TRBV7-9 | NA | TGTGCCAGCAGCTTGGGGGACAGCCTTAATCAGCCCCAGCATTTT | CASSLGDSLNQPQHF
NA | TRBJ2-1 | TRBV4-1 | NA | TGCGCCAGCAGCCCGGGACTTTTGGGCAATGAGCAGTTCTTC | CASSPGLLGNEQFF
NA | TRBJ2-7 | TRBV7-9 | NA | TGTGCCAGCGAAACTCCCGGACTACCGGGAGAGCAGTACTTC | CASETPGLPGEQYF
TRBD1 | TRBJ1-2 | TRBV19 | NA | TGTGCCAGTACCCCGCAGGAGAGGGGGCTTGATGGCTACACCTTC | CASTPQERGLDGYTF
NA | TRBJ2-3 | TRBV7-8 | once | TGTGCCACCGGTGGAGGGGGGTGGGCGGCCTTTGTTGATACGCAGTATTTT | CATGGGGWAAFVDTQYF
NA | TRBJ1-3 | TRBV9 | once | TGTGCCAGCAGCGTAGACCCGGGATACTCTGGAAACACCATATATTTT | CASSVDPGYSGNTIYF
NA | TRBJ2-1 | TRBV15 | NA | TGTGCCACCAGCAGAGCCTACAATGAGCAGTTCTTC | CATSRAYNEQFF